This TCR beta chain appears in the sequencing data of a study of T cell repertoires in cytomegalovirus infection. The overall study: Matching HLA type, along with CMV infection, was indicated by public TCR beta signatures.

One entry per CDR3 protein results from TCRdb running MiXCR on the reads. Of some 130,000 distinct CDR3 sequences listed, 7.5% to 9% are singletons. The ends were cut back, 6 bases at V and 0 bases at J, with 15 bases in the middle. CDR3 length: 14 amino acids. The germline V gene encodes CDR1 DFQATT and CDR2 SNEGSKA (reference sequence). General observations from the study: Cumulative public TCR beta family frequency identified CMV carriers with the relevant HLA. There were HLA-C-restricted CMV-specific TCR beta clonotypes dominating the ex vivo response.

This clonotype showed up many times. Its antigen is as yet unknown. Sequenced input: PBMCs. This TCR was sampled from a human donor in good health (CMV status not recorded). Some clones in this sample may be carry-over from other donors' samples. The chain is built from TRBV20-1 and TRBJ2-7; possibly TRBD1 for D (6 bases). CDR3 sequence (DNA): TGCAGTGCCTCTGACAGGCTGGGCTCCTACGAGCAGTACTTC. It codes for CSASDRLGSYEQYF.